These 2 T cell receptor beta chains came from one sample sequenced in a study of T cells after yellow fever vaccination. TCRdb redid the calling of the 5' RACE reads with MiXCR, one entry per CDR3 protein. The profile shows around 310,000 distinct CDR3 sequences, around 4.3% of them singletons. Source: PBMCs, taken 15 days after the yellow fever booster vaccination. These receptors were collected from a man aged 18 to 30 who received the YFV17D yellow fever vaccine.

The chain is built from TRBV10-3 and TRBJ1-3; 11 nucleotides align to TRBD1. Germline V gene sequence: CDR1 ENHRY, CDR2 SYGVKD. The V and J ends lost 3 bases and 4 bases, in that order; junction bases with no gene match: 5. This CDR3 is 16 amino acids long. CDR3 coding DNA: TGTGCCATCAGTGACCAGGACAGGGGGCAAGGAAACACCATATATTTT. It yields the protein CAISDQDRGQGNTIYF.

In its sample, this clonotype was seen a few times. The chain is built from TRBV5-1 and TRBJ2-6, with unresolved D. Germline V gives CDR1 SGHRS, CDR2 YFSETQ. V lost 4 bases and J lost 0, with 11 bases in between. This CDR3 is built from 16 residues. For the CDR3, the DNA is TGCGCCAGCAGCCCTTATTCAGGCTCTGGGGCCAACGTCCTGACTTTC. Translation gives CASSPYSGSGANVLTF.